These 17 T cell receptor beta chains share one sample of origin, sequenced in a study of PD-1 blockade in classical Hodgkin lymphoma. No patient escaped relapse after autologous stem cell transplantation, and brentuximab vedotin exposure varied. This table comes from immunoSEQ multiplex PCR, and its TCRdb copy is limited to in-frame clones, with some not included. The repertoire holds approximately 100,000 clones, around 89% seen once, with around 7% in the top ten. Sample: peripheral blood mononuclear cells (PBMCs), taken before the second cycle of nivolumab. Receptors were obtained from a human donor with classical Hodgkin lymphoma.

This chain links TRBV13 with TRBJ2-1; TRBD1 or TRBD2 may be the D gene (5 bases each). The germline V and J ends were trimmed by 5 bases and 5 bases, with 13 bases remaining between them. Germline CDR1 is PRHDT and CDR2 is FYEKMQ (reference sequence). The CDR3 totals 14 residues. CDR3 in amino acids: CASSLGWGNNEQFF. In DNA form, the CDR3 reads TGTGCCAGCAGCCTGGGCTGGGGGAACAATGAGCAGTTCTTC.

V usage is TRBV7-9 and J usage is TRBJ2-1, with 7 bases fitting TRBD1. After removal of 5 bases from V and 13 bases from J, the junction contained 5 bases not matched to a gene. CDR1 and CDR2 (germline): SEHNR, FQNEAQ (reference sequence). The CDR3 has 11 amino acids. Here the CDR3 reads CASSRDSYQFF. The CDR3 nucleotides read TGTGCCAGCAGCCGGGACAGCTATCAGTTCTTC.

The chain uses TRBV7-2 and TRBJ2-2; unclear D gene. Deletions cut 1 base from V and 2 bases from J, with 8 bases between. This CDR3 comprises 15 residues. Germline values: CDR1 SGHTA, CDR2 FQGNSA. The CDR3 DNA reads TGTGCCAGCAGCTTAGGCCCAGGAAACACCGGGGAGCTGTTTTTT. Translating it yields CASSLGPGNTGELFF.

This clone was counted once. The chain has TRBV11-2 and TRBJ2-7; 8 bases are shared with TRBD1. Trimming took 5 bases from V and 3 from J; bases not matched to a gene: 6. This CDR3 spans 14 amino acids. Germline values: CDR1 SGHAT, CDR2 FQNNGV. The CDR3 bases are TGTGCCAGCAGCCGACAGGGGAAACTCTACGAGCAGTACTTC. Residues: CASSRQGKLYEQYF.

The CDR3 here is CASRIATGPDTEAFF. Written as DNA, the CDR3 is TGTGCCAGCAGAATTGCGACAGGGCCGGACACTGAAGCTTTCTTT. J is TRBJ1-1 and V is TRBV5-5, with TRBD1 matching over 7 bases. V was pared by 5 bases and J by 3 bases, with 10 bases of the junction left unmatched. Germline CDR1 and CDR2: SGHKS and YYEKEE (reference sequence). The CDR3 loop spans 15 amino acids.

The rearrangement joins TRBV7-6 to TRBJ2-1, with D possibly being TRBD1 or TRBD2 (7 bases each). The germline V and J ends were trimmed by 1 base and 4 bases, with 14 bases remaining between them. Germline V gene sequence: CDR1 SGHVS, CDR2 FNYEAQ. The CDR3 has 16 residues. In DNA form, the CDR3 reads TGTGCCAGCAGCTTAGGGGGGGAGGGACAGTACAATGAGCAGTTCTTC. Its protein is CASSLGGEGQYNEQFF.

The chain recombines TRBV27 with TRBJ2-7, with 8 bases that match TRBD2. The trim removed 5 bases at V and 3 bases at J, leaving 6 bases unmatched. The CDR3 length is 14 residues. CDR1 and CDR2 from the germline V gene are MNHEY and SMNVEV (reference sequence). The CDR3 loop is CASSQGLGVYEQYF. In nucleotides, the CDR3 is TGTGCCAGCAGTCAGGGACTAGGGGTCTACGAGCAGTACTTC.

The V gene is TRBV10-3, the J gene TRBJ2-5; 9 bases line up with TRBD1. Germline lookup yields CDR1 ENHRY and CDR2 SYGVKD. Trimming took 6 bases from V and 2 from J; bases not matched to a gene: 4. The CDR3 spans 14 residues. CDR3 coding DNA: TGTGCCATCAGACCGGACAGGGGTCAAGAGACCCAGTACTTC. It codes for CAIRPDRGQETQYF.

The CDR3 protein is CASSLVAGNTEAFF. The CDR3 nucleotides read TGTGCCAGCAGCTTGGTGGCAGGGAACACTGAAGCTTTCTTT. The rearrangement links TRBV5-6 to TRBJ1-1; no clear D. The CDR3 length is 14 residues. The V gene lost 0 bases and the J gene lost 1 base, with 7 bases spanning the gap. From germline, CDR1 is SGHDT and CDR2 YYEEEE.

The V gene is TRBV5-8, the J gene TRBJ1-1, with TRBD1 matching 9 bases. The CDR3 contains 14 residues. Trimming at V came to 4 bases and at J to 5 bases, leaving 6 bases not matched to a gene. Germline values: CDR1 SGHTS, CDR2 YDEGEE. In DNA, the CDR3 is TGTGCCAGCAGCGATGGGACAGGGCAGACTGAAGCTTTCTTT. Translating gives CASSDGTGQTEAFF. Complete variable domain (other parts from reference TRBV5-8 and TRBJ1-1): EAGVTQSPTHLIKTRGQQATLRCSPISGHTSVYWYQQALGLGLQFLLWYDEGEERNRGNFPPRFSGRQFPNYSSELNVNALELEDSALYLCASSDGTGQTEAFFGQGTRLTVV.

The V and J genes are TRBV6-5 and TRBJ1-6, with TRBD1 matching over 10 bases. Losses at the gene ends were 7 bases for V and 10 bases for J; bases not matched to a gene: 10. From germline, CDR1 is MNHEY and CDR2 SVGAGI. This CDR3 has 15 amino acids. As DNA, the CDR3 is TGTGCCAGCACCTACAGGGGACAGGGGAGCTCACCCCTCCACTTT. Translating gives CASTYRGQGSSPLHF.

CDR3 nucleotide sequence: TGTGCCAGCAAAAGGGCTACAACGGGCGCCTACGAGCAGTACTTC. Protein: CASKRATTGAYEQYF. The chain carries TRBV6-6 and TRBJ2-7; D not resolved. The ends were cut back, 7 bases at V and 2 bases at J, with 18 bases in the middle. Looked up from germline, CDR1 is MNHNY and CDR2 is SVGAGI (reference sequence). The CDR3 extends over 15 amino acids.

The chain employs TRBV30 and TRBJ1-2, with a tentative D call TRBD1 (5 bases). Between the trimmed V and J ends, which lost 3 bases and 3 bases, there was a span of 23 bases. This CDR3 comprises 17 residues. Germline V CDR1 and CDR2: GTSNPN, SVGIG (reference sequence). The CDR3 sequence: CAWRGPSGRGMDYGYTF. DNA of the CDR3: TGTGCCTGGAGAGGGCCTTCTGGGCGGGGGATGGACTATGGCTACACCTTC.

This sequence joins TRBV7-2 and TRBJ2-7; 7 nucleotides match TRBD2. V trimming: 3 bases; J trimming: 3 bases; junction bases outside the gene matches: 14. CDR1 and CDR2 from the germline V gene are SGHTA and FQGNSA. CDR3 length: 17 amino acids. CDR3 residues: CASSLGGGLAAYYEQYF. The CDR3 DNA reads TGTGCCAGCAGCTTGGGGGGAGGGCTAGCGGCCTACTACGAGCAGTACTTC.

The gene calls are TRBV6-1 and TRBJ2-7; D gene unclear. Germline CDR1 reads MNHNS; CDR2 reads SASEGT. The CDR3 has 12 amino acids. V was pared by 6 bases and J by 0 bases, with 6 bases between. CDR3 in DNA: TGTGCCAGCAGCGACAACTCCTACGAGCAGTACTTC. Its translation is CASSDNSYEQYF.

The chain's CDR3 is CASSSTGGHGDTQYF. The CDR3 region has the DNA TGTGCCAGCAGCTCGACAGGGGGGCACGGAGATACGCAGTATTTT. The genes are TRBV7-2 and TRBJ2-3, with 9 positions matching TRBD1. There are 15 residues in the CDR3. With V trimmed by 4 bases and J by 5 bases, 7 bases remained unmatched. The germline CDR1 and CDR2 sequences are SGHTA and FQGNSA.

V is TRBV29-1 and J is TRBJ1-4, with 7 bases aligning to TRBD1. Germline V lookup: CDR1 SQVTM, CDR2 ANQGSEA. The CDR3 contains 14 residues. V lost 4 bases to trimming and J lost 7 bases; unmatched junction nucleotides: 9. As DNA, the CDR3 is TGCAGCGTTGCACCGACAGGGACCCGTGAAAAACTGTTTTTT. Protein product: CSVAPTGTREKLFF.